These 21 T cell receptor beta chains were sequenced from one sample in a study of early T cells in non-severe SARS-CoV-2 infection. TCRdb re-analysed the 5' RACE reads in MiXCR, keeping a single row per CDR3 protein. The data contain about 100,000 distinct CDR3 sequences, 13% of them singletons. The specimen sequenced was whole blood. All receptors come from an adult who was a healthcare worker with PCR-confirmed SARS-CoV-2 infection or an uninfected control (not recorded which).

This clonotype was seen repeatedly, ten times or more. The chain carries TRBV6-6 and TRBJ2-1, with 7 bases matching TRBD1. The CDR3 runs to 17 residues. Unmatched junction bases numbered 17, after V lost 4 bases and J lost 8 bases. CDR1 and CDR2 (germline): MNHNY, SVGAGI (reference sequence). This CDR3 is CASSLDRLSRSAHEQFF. The DNA of the CDR3 is TGTGCCAGCAGTTTGGACAGGTTAAGTCGTAGTGCCCATGAGCAGTTCTTC.

This rearrangement joins TRBV23-1 to TRBJ2-7; D is possibly TRBD1 (6 bases). TRBV23-1 is an open reading frame whose function is uncertain. Trimming stripped 4 bases from V and 12 bases from J, with 22 bases between. The CDR3 has 14 amino acids. DNA of the CDR3: TGCGCCAGCAGTCCAGTTACGGGACAAGCCCCCGGGTACTTC. Encoded protein: CASSPVTGQAPGYF.

This clonotype appeared many times. The chain uses TRBV18 and TRBJ1-4; D unresolved. Trimming took 4 bases from V and 2 from J, leaving 14 bases between them. The CDR3 is 16 amino acids. Germline CDR1 and CDR2: KGHSH and LQKENI. The CDR3 loop reads CASSLTTTGTNEKLFF. DNA of the CDR3: TGTGCCAGCTCACTAACAACCACGGGGACTAATGAAAAACTGTTTTTT.

There are many counts of this clonotype. The chain couples TRBV6-1 to TRBJ1-5; 7 nucleotides align to TRBD1. V trimming: 7 bases; J trimming: 3 bases; junction bases outside the gene matches: 6. CDR1 is MNHNS, CDR2 SASEGT, per germline. The CDR3 extends over 14 amino acids. The CDR3 nucleotides are TGTGCCAGCACCAGGACAGGAGTCAATCAGCCCCAGCATTTT. As protein: CASTRTGVNQPQHF.

This clonotype was seen at least ten times. This sequence joins TRBV2 and TRBJ2-2, with 11 bases lining up with TRBD2. Germline values: CDR1 SNHLY, CDR2 FYNNEI. The CDR3 is 18 residues long. Unmatched junction bases numbered 4, after V lost 1 base and J lost 0 bases. CDR3 bases: TGTGCCAGCAGTGAAGTAGCTAGCGGGGGGCCGAACACCGGGGAGCTGTTTTTT. As protein: CASSEVASGGPNTGELFF.

The V gene is TRBV19, the J gene TRBJ1-1; D is perhaps TRBD1 (5 bases). CDR1 is LNHDA and CDR2 is SQIVND in the germline V gene (reference sequence). V was pared by 4 bases and J by 1 base, with 13 bases between. There are 15 residues in the CDR3. CDR3 in DNA: TGTGCCAGTAGTACCTGGGACGCCTGGAACACTGAAGCTTTCTTT. Its translation is CASSTWDAWNTEAFF.

This clonotype was detected many times. The chain recombines TRBV7-9 with TRBJ2-1; 11 bases fit TRBD1. V shed 0 bases, J shed 7 bases, and the junction held 2 bases outside the gene matches. CDR1 and CDR2 (germline): SEHNR, FQNEAQ (reference sequence). The CDR3 is 15 residues long. The CDR3 is CASSLAGTGGNEQFF. In nucleotides, the CDR3 is TGTGCCAGCAGCTTAGCAGGGACAGGGGGTAATGAGCAGTTCTTC.

This clonotype was seen more than once but under ten times. The rearrangement links TRBV7-2 to TRBJ1-3; D perhaps matches TRBD1 (5 bases). The CDR3 loop spans 14 amino acids. The V end lost 6 bases, the J end lost 2 bases, and 11 bases lay between the germline ends. Germline CDR1 reads SGHTA; CDR2 reads FQGNSA. The CDR3 DNA sequence: TGTGCCAGCAGGCCGGGAGGGGCTGGAAACACCATATATTTT. Its protein is CASRPGGAGNTIYF.

The rearrangement uses TRBV12-3 or TRBV12-4 and TRBJ2-2; D is perhaps TRBD1 or TRBD2 (5 bases each). This CDR3 region has 14 residues. Trimming pared 8 bases from V and 2 bases from J, leaving 12 bases between. The CDR3 sequence is CASHLRGNTGELFF. The CDR3 DNA sequence: TGTGCCAGCCACCTTCGGGGCAACACCGGGGAGCTGTTTTTT.

This clonotype was seen ten or more times. The J gene is TRBJ2-1, the V gene TRBV29-1; 9 nucleotides agree with TRBD2. The V gene end was trimmed by 5 bases and the J gene end by 6 bases; junction bases not matched to a gene: 11. Germline assignment: CDR1 SQVTM and CDR2 ANQGSEA. This CDR3 region has 15 residues. The CDR3 sequence: CSVSVSGGDFNEQFF. CDR3 coding DNA: TGCAGCGTTTCCGTTAGCGGGGGCGATTTCAATGAGCAGTTCTTC.

In this sample, this clonotype turned up many times. The chain employs TRBV20-1 and TRBJ1-1, with 10 nucleotides matching TRBD1. The CDR3 has 12 amino acids. The J segment lost 3 bases and the V segment lost 5 bases, leaving 0 bases of the junction unmatched. In germline, CDR1 is DFQATT, CDR2 SNEGSKA (reference sequence). The CDR3 DNA reads TGCAGTGCTGGACAGGGGGACACTGAAGCTTTCTTT. Translating it yields CSAGQGDTEAFF.

CDR3 in amino acids: CASSQDREGGYEKLFF. The CDR3 nucleotides are TGTGCCAGCAGCCAAGATCGGGAGGGAGGATATGAAAAACTGTTTTTT. The chain employs TRBV3-1 and TRBJ1-4; no clear D. CDR1 and CDR2 (germline): LGHDT, YNNKEL (reference sequence). There are 16 residues in the CDR3. V was shortened by 0 bases and J by 6 bases, with 14 bases between the two germline ends.

This clonotype appeared many times. This sequence joins TRBV7-6 and TRBJ2-1; TRBD1 aligns across 8 bases. The CDR3 loop spans 15 amino acids. Germline V gene sequence: CDR1 SGHVS, CDR2 FNYEAQ. V shed 5 bases and J 5 bases; nucleotides not matched to a gene: 8. CDR3 DNA: TGTGCCAGCAGCCCCGGGACAGGAGTTAACAATGAGCAGTTCTTC. Translated: CASSPGTGVNNEQFF.

This clonotype was found a few times. V is TRBV24-1 and J is TRBJ2-5, with 8 bases aligning to TRBD1. With V trimmed by 1 base and J by 4 bases, 7 bases remained unmatched. CDR3 length: 16 amino acids. CDR1 is KGHDR and CDR2 is SFDVKD in the germline V gene. In DNA, the CDR3 is TGTGCCACCAGTGATTTTCGGACAGGGAACGGAGAGACCCAGTACTTC. It encodes CATSDFRTGNGETQYF.

The chain employs TRBV12-3 or TRBV12-4 and TRBJ2-5, with unresolved D. V lost 6 bases, J lost 6 bases, and 14 bases lay in between. This CDR3 comprises 13 residues. The CDR3 nucleotides read TGTGCCAGCAGCCCCGGACCCGGCCAGACCCAGTACTTC. The encoded protein is CASSPGPGQTQYF.

In its sample, this clonotype was seen many times. This chain links TRBV21-1 with TRBJ2-7. TRBV21-1 is shown as a pseudogene. The CDR3 loop spans 12 amino acids. The DNA for the CDR3 is TGTGCCAGCAGCACCTTCTTAGGCGAGCAGTACTTC. Protein product: CASSTFLGEQYF.

This clonotype was seen ten or more times. V is TRBV6-2 or TRBV6-3 and J is TRBJ1-4; D remains ambiguous. V was trimmed by 6 bases and J by 7 bases, leaving 18 bases between them. The CDR3 is made up of 15 amino acids. Germline CDR1 MNHEY, CDR2 SVGEGT. The CDR3 loop reads CASRSPNRHGEKLFF. For the CDR3, the DNA is TGTGCCAGCAGATCACCCAACAGACATGGTGAAAAACTGTTTTTT.

This clonotype was picked up many times. The chain employs TRBV12-3 or TRBV12-4 and TRBJ1-6; D might be TRBD1 (5 bases). V was shortened by 3 bases and J by 11 bases, with 14 bases between the two germline ends. The CDR3 length is 14 residues. Here the CDR3 reads CASSFRQGRAPLHF. The CDR3 DNA sequence: TGTGCCAGCAGTTTTAGGCAGGGTCGAGCACCCCTCCACTTT.

This clonotype was recorded many times. This rearrangement joins TRBV12-3 or TRBV12-4 to TRBJ1-1; a weak D match, TRBD1 (5 bases). The ends were cut back, 3 bases at V and 4 bases at J, with 9 bases in the middle. This CDR3 is 13 amino acids long. This chain's CDR3 is CASSFREGTEAFF. The CDR3 nucleotides read TGTGCCAGCAGTTTCAGGGAGGGCACTGAAGCTTTCTTT.

This clonotype was picked up a small number of times. V usage is TRBV20-1 and J usage is TRBJ1-1; D unresolved. CDR1 and CDR2 (germline): DFQATT, SNEGSKA (reference sequence). V lost 4 bases, J lost 3 bases, and 6 bases lay in between. The CDR3 is 11 amino acids. The chain's CDR3 is CSATEYTEAFF. The CDR3 bases are TGCAGTGCTACTGAATACACTGAAGCTTTCTTT.

This chain links TRBV4-3 with TRBJ2-3; D not resolved. The germline CDR1 and CDR2 sequences are LGHNA and YSLEER. V gave up 0 bases and J gave up 5 bases, with 6 bases separating them. CDR3 size: 13 residues. CDR3 sequence: CASSQDLGDTQYF. In DNA, the CDR3 is TGCGCCAGCAGCCAAGATTTGGGAGATACGCAGTATTTT.